This section outlines one T cell receptor (beta chain) sequence together with its context. The data were obtained in a study of blood T cell repertoires in COVID-19. Overall study context: Both acute and convalescent COVID-19 samples were obtained from the United States, Italy and Spain. PBMCs, B-cell-depleted T cells, or T cells provided the cDNA or gDNA that made up the material.

The CDR3 spans 15 residues. Germline V gives CDR1 MNHEY, CDR2 SVGAGI. V was shortened by 6 bases and J by 7 bases, with 21 bases between the two germline ends. Original data processing: For nucleated cells, counts were estimated from reference gene primer amplification. Some clones are missing from TCRdb's copy, which holds only in-frame ones; the method was immunoSEQ multiplex PCR. V and J calls and clone size come straight from that table; D and trimming were deduced from the DNA. Here the sample spans about 280,000 clones, just under 90% being singletons. Seattle patients were enrolled during active infection and followed longitudinally.

The V call is TRBV6-5, the J call TRBJ1-2, with D tentatively TRBD1 (6 bases). This TCR was recovered from a woman aged 25 to 39 with COVID-19, enrolled during active disease. Sequenced material: peripheral blood. The CDR3 region is CASRSLGQTRGGYTF. CDR3 sequence (DNA): TGTGCCAGCAGGAGCCTCGGACAGACGAGGGGTGGCTACACCTTC.